This TCR beta chain was captured by sequencing in a study of blood T cell repertoires in COVID-19. Study in general: Samples taken during acute and convalescent COVID-19 were collected in the United States, Italy and Spain. From T cells, B-cell-depleted T cells, or PBMCs came the material, which was cDNA or gDNA.

Authors' methods: Nucleated cell counts were estimated from reference gene primer amplification. Libraries were prepared by immunoSEQ multiplex PCR; TCRdb keeps only in-frame clonotypes and omits some of them. The DNA gave D and trimming, while V, J and clone size come from that table. The sample holds about 51,000 clones, approximately 86% seen once. The sequence was collected from a man aged 60 to 69 with acute or convalescent COVID-19. What was sequenced was peripheral blood.

The CDR3 is CASTRTGSSYEQYF. For the CDR3, the DNA is TGCGCCAGCACTCGGACAGGGAGCTCCTACGAGCAGTACTTC. V is TRBV10-2 and J is TRBJ2-7, with TRBD1 matching 8 bases. The ends lost 7 bases at V and 0 bases at J; junction bases unmatched: 5. The CDR3 extends over 14 amino acids. CDR1 WSHSY and CDR2 SAAADI come from the germline V gene.